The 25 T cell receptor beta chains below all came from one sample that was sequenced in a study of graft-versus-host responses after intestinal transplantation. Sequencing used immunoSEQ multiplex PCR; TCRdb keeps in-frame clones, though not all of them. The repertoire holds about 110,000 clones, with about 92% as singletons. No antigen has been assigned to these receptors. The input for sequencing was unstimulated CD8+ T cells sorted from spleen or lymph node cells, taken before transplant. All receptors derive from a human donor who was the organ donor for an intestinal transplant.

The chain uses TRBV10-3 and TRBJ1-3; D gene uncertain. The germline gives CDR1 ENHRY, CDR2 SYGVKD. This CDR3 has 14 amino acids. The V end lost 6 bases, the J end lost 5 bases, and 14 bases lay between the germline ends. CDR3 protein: CAIRSGPQRNTIYF. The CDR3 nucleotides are TGTGCCATCAGATCCGGGCCTCAGAGAAACACCATATATTTT.

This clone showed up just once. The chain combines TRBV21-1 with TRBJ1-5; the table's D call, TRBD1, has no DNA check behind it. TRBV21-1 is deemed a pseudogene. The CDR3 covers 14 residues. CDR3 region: CASSIGQLDQPQHF. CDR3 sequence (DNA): TGTGCCAGCAGCATCGGACAGTTAGATCAGCCCCAGCATTTT.

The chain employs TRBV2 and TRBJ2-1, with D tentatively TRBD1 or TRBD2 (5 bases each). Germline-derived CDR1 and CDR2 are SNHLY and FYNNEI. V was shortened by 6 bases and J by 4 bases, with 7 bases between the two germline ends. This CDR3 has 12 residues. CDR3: CASRGEYNEQFF. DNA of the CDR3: TGTGCCAGCAGGGGGGAGTACAATGAGCAGTTCTTC. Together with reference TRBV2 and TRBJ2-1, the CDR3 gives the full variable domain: EPEVTQTPSHQVTQMGQEVILRCVPISNHLYFYWYRQILGQKVEFLVSFYNNEISEKSEIFDDQFSVERPDGSNFTLKIRSTKLEDSAMYFCASRGEYNEQFFGPGTRLTVL.

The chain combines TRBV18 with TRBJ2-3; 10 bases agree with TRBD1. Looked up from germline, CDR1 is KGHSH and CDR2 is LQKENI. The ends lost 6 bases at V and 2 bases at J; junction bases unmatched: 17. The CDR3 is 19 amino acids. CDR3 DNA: TGTGCCAGCTCCCCAAAGCTTCACTCCGGGACAGGGGACACAGATACGCAGTATTTT. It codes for CASSPKLHSGTGDTDTQYF.

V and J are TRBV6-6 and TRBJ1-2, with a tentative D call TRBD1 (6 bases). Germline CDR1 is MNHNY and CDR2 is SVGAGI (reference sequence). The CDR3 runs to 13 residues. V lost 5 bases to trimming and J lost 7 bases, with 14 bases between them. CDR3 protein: CASSLPGAGGYTF. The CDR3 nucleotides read TGTGCCAGCAGTCTCCCGGGGGCGGGTGGCTACACCTTC.

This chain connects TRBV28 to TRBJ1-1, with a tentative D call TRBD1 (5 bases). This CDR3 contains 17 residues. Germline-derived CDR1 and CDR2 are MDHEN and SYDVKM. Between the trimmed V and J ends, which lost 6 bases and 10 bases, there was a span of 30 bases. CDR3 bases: TGTGCCAGCAGCTTCCTGGGGACGGCCGGAGGGATGGATTTAGCTTTCTTT. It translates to CASSFLGTAGGMDLAFF.

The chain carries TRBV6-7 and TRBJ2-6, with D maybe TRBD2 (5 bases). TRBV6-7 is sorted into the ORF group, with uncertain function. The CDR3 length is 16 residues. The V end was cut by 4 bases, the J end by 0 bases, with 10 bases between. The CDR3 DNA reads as TGTGCCAGCAGTTGCCCGGGGAACTCTGGGGCCAACGTCCTGACTTTC. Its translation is CASSCPGNSGANVLTF.

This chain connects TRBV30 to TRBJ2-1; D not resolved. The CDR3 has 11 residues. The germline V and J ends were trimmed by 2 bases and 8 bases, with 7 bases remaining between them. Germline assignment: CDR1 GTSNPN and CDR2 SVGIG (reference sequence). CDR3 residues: CAWSSIHEQFF. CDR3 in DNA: TGTGCCTGGAGTTCAATCCATGAGCAGTTCTTC. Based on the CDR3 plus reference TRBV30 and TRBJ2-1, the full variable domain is SQTIHQWPATLVQPVGSPLSLECTVEGTSNPNLYWYRQAAGRGLQLLFYSVGIGQISSEVPQNLSASRPQDRQFILSSKKLLLSDSGFYLCAWSSIHEQFFGPGTRLTVL.

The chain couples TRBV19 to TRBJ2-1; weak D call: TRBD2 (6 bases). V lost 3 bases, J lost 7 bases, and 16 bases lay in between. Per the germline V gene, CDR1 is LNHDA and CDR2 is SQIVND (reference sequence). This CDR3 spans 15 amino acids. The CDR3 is CASSIGTGAVNEQFF. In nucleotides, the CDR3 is TGTGCCAGTAGTATCGGAACGGGAGCCGTTAATGAGCAGTTCTTC.

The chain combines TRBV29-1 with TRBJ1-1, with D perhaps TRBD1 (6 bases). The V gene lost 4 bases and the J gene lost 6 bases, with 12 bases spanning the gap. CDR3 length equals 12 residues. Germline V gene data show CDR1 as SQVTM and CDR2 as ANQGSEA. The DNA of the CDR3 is TGCAGCGTTGTGGGGGGCGGGGCTGAAGCTTTCTTT. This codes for CSVVGGGAEAFF. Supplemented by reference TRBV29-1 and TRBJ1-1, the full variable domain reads SAVISQKPSRDICQRGTSLTIQCQVDSQVTMMFWYRQQPGQSLTLIATANQGSEATYESGFVIDKFPISRPNLTFSTLTVSNMSPEDSSIYLCSVVGGGAEAFFGQGTRLTVV.

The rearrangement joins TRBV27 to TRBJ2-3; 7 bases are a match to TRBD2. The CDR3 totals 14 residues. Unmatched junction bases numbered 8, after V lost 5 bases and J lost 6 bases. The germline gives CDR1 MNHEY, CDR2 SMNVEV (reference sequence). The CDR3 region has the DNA TGTGCCAGCAGTCACGGACTAGAAACGGATACGCAGTATTTT. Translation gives CASSHGLETDTQYF.

CDR3 loop: CGTGPAYEQYF. Here the CDR3 DNA reads TGTGGAACGGGACCAGCCTACGAGCAGTACTTC. The V call is TRBV27, the J call TRBJ2-7; the D gene could be TRBD1 or TRBD2 (5 bases each). Germline values: CDR1 MNHEY, CDR2 SMNVEV (reference sequence). The CDR3 covers 11 residues.

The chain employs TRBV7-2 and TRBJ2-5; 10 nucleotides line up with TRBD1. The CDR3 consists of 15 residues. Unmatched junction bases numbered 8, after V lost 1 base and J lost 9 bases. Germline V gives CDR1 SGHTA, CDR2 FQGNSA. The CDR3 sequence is CASSLDGTGARAQYF. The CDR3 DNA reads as TGTGCCAGCAGCTTAGACGGGACAGGGGCGAGGGCCCAGTACTTC. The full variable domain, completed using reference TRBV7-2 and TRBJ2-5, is GAGVSQSPSNKVTEKGKDVELRCDPISGHTALYWYRQSLGQGLEFLIYFQGNSAPDKSGLPSDRFSAERTGGSVSTLTIQRTQQEDSAVYLCASSLDGTGARAQYFGPGTRLLVL.

The CDR3 is CASSASGSSYEQYF. The CDR3 nucleotides are TGTGCCAGCAGCGCTAGCGGGAGCTCCTACGAGCAGTACTTC. The chain recombines TRBV13 with TRBJ2-7; TRBD2 aligns across 10 bases. CDR3 length: 14 amino acids. J gave up 0 bases and V 5 bases, and 1 base lay outside the gene matches. Germline V CDR1 and CDR2: PRHDT, FYEKMQ (reference sequence). The variable domain in full, completed from reference TRBV13 and TRBJ2-7, reads AAGVIQSPRHLIKEKRETATLKCYPIPRHDTVYWYQQGPGQDPQFLISFYEKMQSDKGSIPDRFSAQQFSDYHSELNMSSLELGDSALYFCASSASGSSYEQYFGPGTRLTVT.

Here the CDR3 reads CASSYVAGAYGYTF. In DNA, the CDR3 is TGTGCCAGCAGTTACGTCGCAGGGGCCTATGGCTACACCTTC. This chain joins TRBV6-5 and TRBJ1-2; D is possibly TRBD1 (6 bases). Germline V gene sequence: CDR1 MNHEY, CDR2 SVGAGI. V lost 2 bases to trimming and J lost 4 bases, with 11 bases between them. The CDR3 sequence is 14 residues long.

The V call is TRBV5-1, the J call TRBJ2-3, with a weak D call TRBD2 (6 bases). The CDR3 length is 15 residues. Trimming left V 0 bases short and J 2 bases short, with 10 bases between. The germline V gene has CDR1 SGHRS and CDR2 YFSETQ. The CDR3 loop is CASSLGSGITDTQYF. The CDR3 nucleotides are TGCGCCAGCAGCTTGGGTAGCGGCATCACAGATACGCAGTATTTT.

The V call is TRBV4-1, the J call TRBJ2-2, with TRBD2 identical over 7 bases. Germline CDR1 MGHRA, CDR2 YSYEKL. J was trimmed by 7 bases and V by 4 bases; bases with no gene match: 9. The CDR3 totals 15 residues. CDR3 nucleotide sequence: TGCGCCAGCAGCCTATCCAGCGGGATTGACGGGGAGCTGTTTTTT. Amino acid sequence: CASSLSSGIDGELFF.

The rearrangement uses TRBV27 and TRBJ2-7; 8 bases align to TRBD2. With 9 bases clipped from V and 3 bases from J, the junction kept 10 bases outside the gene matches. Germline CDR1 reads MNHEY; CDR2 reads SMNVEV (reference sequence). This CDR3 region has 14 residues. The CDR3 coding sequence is TGTGCCAGTAGTCCGACTAGCGCGCTCTACGAGCAGTACTTC. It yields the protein CASSPTSALYEQYF.

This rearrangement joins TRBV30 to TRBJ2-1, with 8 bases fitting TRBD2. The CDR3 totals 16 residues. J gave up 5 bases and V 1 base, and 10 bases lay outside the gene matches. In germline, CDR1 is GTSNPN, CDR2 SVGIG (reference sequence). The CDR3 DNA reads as TGTGCCTGGAGTGCACCTACTAGCGGATTCCACAATGAGCAGTTCTTC. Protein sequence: CAWSAPTSGFHNEQFF.

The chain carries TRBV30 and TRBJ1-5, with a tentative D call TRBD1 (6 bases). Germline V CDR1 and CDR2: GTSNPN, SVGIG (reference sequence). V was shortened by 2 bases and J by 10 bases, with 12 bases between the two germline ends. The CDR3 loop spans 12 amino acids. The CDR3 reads CAWSRQDDPQHF. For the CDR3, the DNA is TGTGCCTGGAGTAGACAGGACGATCCCCAGCATTTT. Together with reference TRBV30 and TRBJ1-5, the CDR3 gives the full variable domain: SQTIHQWPATLVQPVGSPLSLECTVEGTSNPNLYWYRQAAGRGLQLLFYSVGIGQISSEVPQNLSASRPQDRQFILSSKKLLLSDSGFYLCAWSRQDDPQHFGDGTRLSIL.

The CDR3 sequence is CASSQDAGTFGEQFF. In nucleotides, the CDR3 is TGTGCCAGCAGCCAAGACGCGGGGACTTTTGGTGAGCAGTTCTTC. V gene TRBV4-2 combines with J gene TRBJ2-1, with D perhaps TRBD2 (6 bases). CDR1 is LGHNA and CDR2 is YNFKEQ in the germline V gene. V dropped 0 bases and J dropped 9 bases, with 15 bases sitting between them. CDR3 length: 15 residues.

CDR3 sequence (DNA): TGCAGTGCTAGCGGGGGGCATGGCTACACCTTC. It yields the protein CSASGGHGYTF. The V call is TRBV20-1, the J call TRBJ1-2; tentatively, D is TRBD1 (6 bases). This CDR3 contains 11 residues. Trimming left V 3 bases short and J 6 bases short, with 8 bases between. The germline gives CDR1 DFQATT, CDR2 SNEGSKA (reference sequence).

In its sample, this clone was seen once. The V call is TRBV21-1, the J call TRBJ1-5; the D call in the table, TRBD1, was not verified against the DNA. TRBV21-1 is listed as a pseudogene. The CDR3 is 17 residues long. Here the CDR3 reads CASSKALRDRGCQPQHF. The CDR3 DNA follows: TGTGCCAGCAGCAAAGCGCTACGGGACAGGGGGTGTCAGCCCCAGCATTTT.

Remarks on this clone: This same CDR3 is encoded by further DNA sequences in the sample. CDR3: CASSIRRGPTNYGYTF. In DNA, the CDR3 is TGTGCCAGTAGTATACGACGTGGACCCACTAACTATGGCTACACCTTC. The chain carries TRBV19 and TRBJ1-2; D uncertain. The CDR3 sequence is 16 residues long. Trimming left V 2 bases short and J 0 bases short, with 13 bases between. Germline CDR1 LNHDA, CDR2 SQIVND (reference sequence).

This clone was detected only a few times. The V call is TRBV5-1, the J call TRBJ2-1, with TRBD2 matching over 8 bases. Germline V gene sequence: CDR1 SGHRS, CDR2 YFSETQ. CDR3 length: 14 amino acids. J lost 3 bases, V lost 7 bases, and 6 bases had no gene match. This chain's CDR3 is CASRTGGNYNEQFF. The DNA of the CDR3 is TGCGCCAGCCGCACGGGAGGGAACTACAATGAGCAGTTCTTC.